This T cell receptor beta chain was recorded in a study of tumor-infiltrating lymphocytes in localized non-small cell lung cancer. Across the whole study: The cohort mixed smokers and never-smokers, several histologies, and some post-neoadjuvant-chemotherapy samples. Study-wide points: Only some patients had TCR sequencing, depending on available tissue. Immunotypes IM1 and IM2 had similar TCR-derived T-cell fractions. Technical variation could not be separated from intratumor heterogeneity here.

Only a few counts were recorded for this clone. The antigen remains unidentified. Germline is not matched at one junction end, which may reflect a read error. Clones were read by immunoSEQ multiplex PCR, and TCRdb kept only the in-frame ones, dropping some. The sample comprises over 15,000 clones, roughly 70% of which are singletons, and approximately 9.6% rests with the top ten. CDR3 length: 15 amino acids. Germline CDR1 is SGHDT and CDR2 is YYEEEE. The source material was lung tumor tissue. The V call is TRBV5-6, the J call TRBJ2-5, with 7 bases matching TRBD2. This sequence originates from a human donor with non-small cell lung cancer. DNA of the CDR3: TGTGCCAGCAGCTTTGCCGGTCCGGGGGGAGAGGCCCAGTACTTC. It translates to CASSFAGPGGEAQYF.